What follows describes a single T cell receptor (beta chain). This specimen belongs to a study of Ad26.COV2.S vaccination and SARS-CoV-2 variants. Study-level information: Donor was in the COV1001 Ad26.COV2.S trial arm. Dosing was one shot or two shots 56 days apart.

Treatment noted: around 19 received Ad26.COV2.S at low or high dose, single or two shots; 5 received placebo; per-sample allocation not given. The study sampled participants on day 63 after the first vaccine or placebo injection. This CDR3 comprises 14 residues. The V and J ends lost 5 bases and 2 bases respectively, with 12 bases between them. CDR1 SGHTA and CDR2 FQGTGA come from the germline V gene. The method was immunoSEQ multiplex PCR; TCRdb's version includes in-frame clones alone and lacks a portion of them. Of fewer than 800,000 clones listed, around 92% are singletons. The chain recombines TRBV7-3 with TRBJ1-1; no reliable D call. The input for sequencing was peripheral blood, taken in a trial of Ad26.COV2.S vaccine versus placebo. The sequence was obtained from a person aged 18-65 years who received the Ad26.COV2.S COVID-19 vaccine or a placebo. Here the CDR3 DNA reads TGTGCCAGCAGCATTGACGGCTTTAACACTGAAGCTTTCTTT. Its protein is CASSIDGFNTEAFF.